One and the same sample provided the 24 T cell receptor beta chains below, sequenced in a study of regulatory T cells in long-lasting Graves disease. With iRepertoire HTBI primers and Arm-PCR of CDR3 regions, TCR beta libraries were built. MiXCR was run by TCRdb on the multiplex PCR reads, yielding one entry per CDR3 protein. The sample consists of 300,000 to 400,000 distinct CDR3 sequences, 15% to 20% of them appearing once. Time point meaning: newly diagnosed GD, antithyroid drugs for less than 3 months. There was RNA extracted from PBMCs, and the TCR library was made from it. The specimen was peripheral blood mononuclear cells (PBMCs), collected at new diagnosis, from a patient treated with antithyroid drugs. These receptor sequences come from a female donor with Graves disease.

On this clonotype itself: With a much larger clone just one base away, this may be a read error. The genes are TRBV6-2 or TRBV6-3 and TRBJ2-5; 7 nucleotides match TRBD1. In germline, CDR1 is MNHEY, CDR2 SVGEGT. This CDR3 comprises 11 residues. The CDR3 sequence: CACRTGEAQYF. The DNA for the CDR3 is TGTGCCTGTAGGACAGGAGAGGCCCAGTACTTC.

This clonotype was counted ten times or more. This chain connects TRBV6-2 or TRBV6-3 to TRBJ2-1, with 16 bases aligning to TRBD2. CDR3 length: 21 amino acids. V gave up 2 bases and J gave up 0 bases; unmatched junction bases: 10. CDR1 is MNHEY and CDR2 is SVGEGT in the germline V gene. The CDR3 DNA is TGTGCCAGCAGTTACAAGACGGGACTAGCGGGAGGGATTAGCTCCTACAATGAGCAGTTCTTC. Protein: CASSYKTGLAGGISSYNEQFF.

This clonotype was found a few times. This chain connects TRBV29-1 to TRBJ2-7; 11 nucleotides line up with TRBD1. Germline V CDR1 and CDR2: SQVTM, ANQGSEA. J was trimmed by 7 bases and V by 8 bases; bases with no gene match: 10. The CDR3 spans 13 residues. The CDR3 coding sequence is TGCAGCACCGGAGGGACAGGGGGGGGGGAGCAGTACTTC. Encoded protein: CSTGGTGGGEQYF.

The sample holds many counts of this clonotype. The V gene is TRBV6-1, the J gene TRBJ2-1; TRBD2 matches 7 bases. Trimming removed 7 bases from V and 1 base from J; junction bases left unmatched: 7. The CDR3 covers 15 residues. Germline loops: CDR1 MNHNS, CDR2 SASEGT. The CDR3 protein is CASIVGRSSYNEQFF. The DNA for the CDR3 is TGTGCCAGCATTGTCGGGAGGAGTTCCTACAATGAGCAGTTCTTC.

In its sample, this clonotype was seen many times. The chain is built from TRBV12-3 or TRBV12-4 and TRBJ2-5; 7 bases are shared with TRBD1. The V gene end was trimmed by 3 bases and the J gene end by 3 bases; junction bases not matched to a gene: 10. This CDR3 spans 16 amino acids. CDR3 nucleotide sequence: TGTGCCAGCAGTTTTAACGACAGGGCTCTAAAAGAGACCCAGTACTTC. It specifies CASSFNDRALKETQYF.

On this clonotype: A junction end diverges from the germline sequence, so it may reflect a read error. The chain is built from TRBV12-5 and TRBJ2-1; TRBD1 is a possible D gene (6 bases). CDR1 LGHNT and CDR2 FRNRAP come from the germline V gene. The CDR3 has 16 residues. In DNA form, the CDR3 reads TGTGCTAGTGGTCCCGACCAGGGGTCCTCCTACAATGGGCAGTTCTTC. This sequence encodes CASGPDQGSSYNGQFF.

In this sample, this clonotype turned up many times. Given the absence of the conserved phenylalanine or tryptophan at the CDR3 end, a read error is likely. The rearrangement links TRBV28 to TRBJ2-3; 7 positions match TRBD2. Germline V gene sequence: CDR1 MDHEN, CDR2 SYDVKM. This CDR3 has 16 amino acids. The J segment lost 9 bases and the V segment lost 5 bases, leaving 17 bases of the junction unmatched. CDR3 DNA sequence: TGTGCCAGCAGTACCCGGACTAGTCGTTTCAGGCGCACGCAGTATCTT. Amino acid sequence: CASSTRTSRFRRTQYL.

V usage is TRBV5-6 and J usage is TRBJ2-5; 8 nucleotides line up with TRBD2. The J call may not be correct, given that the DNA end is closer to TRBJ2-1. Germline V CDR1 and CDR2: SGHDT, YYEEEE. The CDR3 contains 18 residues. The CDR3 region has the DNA TGTGCCAGCAGCTATCCTTTCTCACTAGCGGAGAGTGGAGAGACCCAGTTCTTC. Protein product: CASSYPFSLAESGETQFF.

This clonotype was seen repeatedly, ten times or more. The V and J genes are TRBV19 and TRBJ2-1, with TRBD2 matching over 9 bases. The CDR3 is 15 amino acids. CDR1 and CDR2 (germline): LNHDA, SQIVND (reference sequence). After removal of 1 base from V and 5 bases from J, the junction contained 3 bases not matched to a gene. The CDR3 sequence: CASSIATSGHNEQFF. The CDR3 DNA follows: TGTGCCAGTAGTATAGCGACTAGCGGACACAATGAGCAGTTCTTC.

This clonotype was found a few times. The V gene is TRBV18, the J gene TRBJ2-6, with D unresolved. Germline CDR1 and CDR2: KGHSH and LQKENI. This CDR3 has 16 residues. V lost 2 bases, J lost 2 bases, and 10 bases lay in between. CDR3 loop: CASSPKNKAGANVLTF. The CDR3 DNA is TGTGCCAGCTCACCAAAGAACAAGGCTGGGGCCAACGTCCTGACTTTC. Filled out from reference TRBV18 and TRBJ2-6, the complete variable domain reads NAGVMQNPRHLVRRRGQEARLRCSPMKGHSHVYWYRQLPEEGLKFMVYLQKENIIDESGMPKERFSAEFPKEGPSILRIQQVVRGDSAAYFCASSPKNKAGANVLTFGAGSRLTVL.

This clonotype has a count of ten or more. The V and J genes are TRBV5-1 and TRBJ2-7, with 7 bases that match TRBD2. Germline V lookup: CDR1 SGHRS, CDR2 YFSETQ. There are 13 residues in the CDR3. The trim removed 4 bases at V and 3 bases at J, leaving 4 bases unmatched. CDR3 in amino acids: CASSAGVRYEQYF. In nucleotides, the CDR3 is TGCGCCAGCAGCGCGGGAGTTCGCTACGAGCAGTACTTC.

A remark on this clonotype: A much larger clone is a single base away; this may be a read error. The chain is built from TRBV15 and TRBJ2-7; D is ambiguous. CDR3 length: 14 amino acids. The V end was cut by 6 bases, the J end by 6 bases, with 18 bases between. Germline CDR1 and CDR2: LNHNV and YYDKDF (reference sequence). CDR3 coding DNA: TGTGCCACCAGGACGTCGCGTATCAGCCTCGAGCAGTACTTC. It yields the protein CATRTSRISLEQYF.

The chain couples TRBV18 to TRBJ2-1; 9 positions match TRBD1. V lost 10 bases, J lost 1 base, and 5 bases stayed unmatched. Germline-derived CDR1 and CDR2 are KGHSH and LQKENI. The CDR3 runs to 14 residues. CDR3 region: CATGQGHSYNEQFF. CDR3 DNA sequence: TGTGCCACTGGACAGGGGCATTCCTACAATGAGCAGTTCTTC.

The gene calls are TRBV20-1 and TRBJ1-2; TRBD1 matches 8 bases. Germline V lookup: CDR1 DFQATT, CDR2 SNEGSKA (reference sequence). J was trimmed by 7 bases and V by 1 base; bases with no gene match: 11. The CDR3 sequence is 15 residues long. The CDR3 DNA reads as TGCAGTGCTAGAGGACAGGGGCTGGAAGGAAGTGGCTACACCTTC. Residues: CSARGQGLEGSGYTF.

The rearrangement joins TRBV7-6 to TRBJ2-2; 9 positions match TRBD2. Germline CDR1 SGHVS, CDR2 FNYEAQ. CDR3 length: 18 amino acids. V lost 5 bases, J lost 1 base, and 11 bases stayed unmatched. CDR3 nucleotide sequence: TGTGCCAGCAGCCCTCCGACCTCTAGCGGGGTGAACACCGGGGAGCTGTTTTTT. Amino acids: CASSPPTSSGVNTGELFF.

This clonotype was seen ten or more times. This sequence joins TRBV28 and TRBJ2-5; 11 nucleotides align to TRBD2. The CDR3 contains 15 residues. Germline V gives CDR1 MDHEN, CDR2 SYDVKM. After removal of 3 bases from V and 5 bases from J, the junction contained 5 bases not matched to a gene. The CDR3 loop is CASSFTSGSGETQYF. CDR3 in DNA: TGTGCCAGCAGTTTCACTAGCGGGAGCGGGGAGACCCAGTACTTC. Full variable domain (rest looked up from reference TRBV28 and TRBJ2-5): DVKVTQSSRYLVKRTGEKVFLECVQDMDHENMFWYRQDPGLGLRLIYFSYDVKMKEKGDIPEGYSVSREKKERFSLILESASTNQTSMYLCASSFTSGSGETQYFGPGTRLLVL.

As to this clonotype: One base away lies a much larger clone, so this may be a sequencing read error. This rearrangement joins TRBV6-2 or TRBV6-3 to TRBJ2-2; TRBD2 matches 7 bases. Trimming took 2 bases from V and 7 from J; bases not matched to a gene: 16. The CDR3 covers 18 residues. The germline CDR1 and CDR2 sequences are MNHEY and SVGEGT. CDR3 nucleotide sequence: TGTGCCAGCAGTTACGCGCCGCCGGGACTACCCAGTAGCGGGGAGCTGTTTTTT. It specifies CASSYAPPGLPSSGELFF.

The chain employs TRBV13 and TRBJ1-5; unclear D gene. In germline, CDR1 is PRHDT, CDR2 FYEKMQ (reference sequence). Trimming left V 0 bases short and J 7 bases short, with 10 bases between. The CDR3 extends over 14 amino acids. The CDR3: CASSLGPDKQPQHF. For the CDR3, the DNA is TGTGCCAGCAGCTTAGGACCCGACAAACAGCCCCAGCATTTT.

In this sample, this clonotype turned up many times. The CDR3 DNA is TGTGCCAGCAGTGAACTTGGACAGGCGGACGAGCAGTACTTC. This translates into CASSELGQADEQYF. The rearrangement joins TRBV6-1 to TRBJ2-7, with 7 bases identical to TRBD1. V dropped 2 bases and J dropped 5; count of bases not matched to a gene: 6. The CDR3 totals 14 residues. Germline lookup yields CDR1 MNHNS and CDR2 SASEGT.

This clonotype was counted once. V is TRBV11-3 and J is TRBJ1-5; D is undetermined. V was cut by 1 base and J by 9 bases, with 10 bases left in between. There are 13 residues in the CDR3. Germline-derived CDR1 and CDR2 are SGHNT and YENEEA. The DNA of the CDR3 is TGTGCCAGCAGCTTAGGCACAGATCCGCCCCAGCATTTT. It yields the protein CASSLGTDPPQHF.

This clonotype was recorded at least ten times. CDR3 amino acids: CASSYDFQPWNEQFF. For the CDR3, the DNA is TGTGCCAGCAGTTACGACTTCCAGCCTTGGAATGAGCAGTTCTTC. The chain employs TRBV6-5 and TRBJ2-1; D remains unclear. V was shortened by 2 bases and J by 7 bases, with 15 bases between the two germline ends. The CDR3 loop spans 15 amino acids. The germline V gene has CDR1 MNHEY and CDR2 SVGAGI.

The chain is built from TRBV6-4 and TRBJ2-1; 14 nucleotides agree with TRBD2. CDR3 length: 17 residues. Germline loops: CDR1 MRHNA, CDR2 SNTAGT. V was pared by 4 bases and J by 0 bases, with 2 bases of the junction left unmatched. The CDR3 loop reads CASSGTSGGSSYNEQFF. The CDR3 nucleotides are TGTGCCAGCAGTGGGACTAGCGGGGGGAGCTCCTACAATGAGCAGTTCTTC.

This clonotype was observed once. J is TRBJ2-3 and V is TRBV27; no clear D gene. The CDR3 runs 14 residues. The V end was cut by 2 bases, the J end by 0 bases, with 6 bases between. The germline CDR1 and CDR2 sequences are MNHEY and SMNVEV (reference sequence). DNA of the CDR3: TGTGCCAGCAGTTTAGATGCTAGCACAGATACGCAGTATTTT. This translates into CASSLDASTDTQYF.

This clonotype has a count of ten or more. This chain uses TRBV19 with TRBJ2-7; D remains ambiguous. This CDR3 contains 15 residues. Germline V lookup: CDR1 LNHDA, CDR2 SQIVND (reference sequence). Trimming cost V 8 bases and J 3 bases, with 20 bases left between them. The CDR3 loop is CASSVRETDDYEQYF. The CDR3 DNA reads TGTGCCAGTTCTGTTCGAGAGACGGATGACTACGAGCAGTACTTC.